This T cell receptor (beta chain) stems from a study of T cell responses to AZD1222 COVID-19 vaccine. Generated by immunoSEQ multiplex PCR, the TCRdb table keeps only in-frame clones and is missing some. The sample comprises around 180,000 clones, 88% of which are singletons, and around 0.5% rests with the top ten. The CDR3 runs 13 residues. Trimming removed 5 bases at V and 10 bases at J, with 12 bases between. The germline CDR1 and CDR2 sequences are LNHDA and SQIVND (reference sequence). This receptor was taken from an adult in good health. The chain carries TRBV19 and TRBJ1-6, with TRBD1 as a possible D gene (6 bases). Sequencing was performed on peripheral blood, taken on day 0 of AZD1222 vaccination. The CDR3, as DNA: TGTGCCAGTAGTGTTTCAGGGGAATCACCCCTCCACTTT. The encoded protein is CASSVSGESPLHF.